This T cell receptor (beta chain) was documented in a study of cytomegalovirus exposure and HLA in healthy donors. Study summary: The early release's HLA-typed donors yielded approximately 81 million unique TCRs. Study-wide results and caveats: Usually a TCR sequence was rare, but some public TCRs were found in many donors.

60 Vbeta and 13 Jbeta primers were used in PCR. Clones were sequenced by immunoSEQ multiplex PCR, and TCRdb holds only the in-frame ones, with some missing. The data contain 100,000 to 150,000 clones, approximately 85% of them singletons. Turning to this clone: Its antigen is unidentified.

Unmatched junction bases numbered 5, after V lost 5 bases and J lost 7 bases. CDR3 length equals 15 residues. Germline assignment: CDR1 MNHEY and CDR2 SMNVEV (reference sequence). The receptor comes from a boy aged 5-17 years in good health and CMV-seronegative. Sample: PBMCs. The chain couples TRBV27 to TRBJ2-1, with 13 bases identical to TRBD2. The CDR3 here is CASSPGTSGMNEQFF. CDR3 bases: TGTGCCAGCAGTCCCGGGACTAGCGGGATGAATGAGCAGTTCTTC.